The rows below give T cell receptor beta chains drawn from one sample of a study of T cell repertoires in cytomegalovirus infection. TCRdb passed the reads through MiXCR, listing each CDR3 protein once. The data hold some 900,000 distinct CDR3 sequences, with 32% observed a single time. Their antigens remain unidentified. This material consisted of cultured CD8+ T cells from PBMCs, taken from culture after CMV antigen stimulation. These receptors all stem from a human donor in good health (CMV status not recorded). Some clones in this sample may be carry-over from other donors' samples. The CDR3 runs from the conserved cysteine through the conserved F or W. Fields, in order: clone size, D gene, V gene, J gene, CDR3 protein, CDR3 DNA. A D gene is named only where the DNA matches it firmly. Where a row states a size, it is once, few, many or the class of an expanded clone; other rows omit it.

>-|-|TRBV12-5|TRBJ1-5
CASGTMPQHF
TGTGCTAGTGGTACCATGCCCCAGCATTTT
>few|-|TRBV12-5|TRBJ2-5
CASGLVGIARSQETQYF
TGTGCTAGTGGTTTGGTAGGGATAGCGAGGAGCCAAGAGACCCAGTACTTC
>-|TRBD1|TRBV6-4|TRBJ1-1
CASSDSPGQVNTEAFF
TGTGCCAGCAGTGACTCGCCGGGACAGGTGAACACTGAAGCTTTCTTT
>few|-|TRBV20-1|TRBJ2-3
CSVRAGTDTQYF
TGCAGTGTACGAGCGGGCACAGATACGCAGTATTTT
>-|-|TRBV7-2|TRBJ2-1
CASSLRVGSYNEQFF
TGTGCCAGCAGCTTACGGGTAGGCTCCTACAATGAGCAGTTCTTC
>-|-|TRBV6-2/TRBV6-3|TRBJ1-2
CASSLPGTSYGYTF
TGTGCCAGCAGTCTTCCAGGGACCTCCTATGGCTACACCTTC
>few|TRBD2|TRBV6-5|TRBJ2-1
CASSYWPGLAGKSSYNEQFF
TGTGCCAGCAGTTATTGGCCGGGACTAGCGGGGAAAAGCTCCTACAATGAGCAGTTCTTC
>-|-|TRBV6-6|TRBJ2-1
CASSYSLEQIYNEQFF
TGTGCCAGCAGTTACTCCTTAGAACAAATTTACAATGAGCAGTTCTTC
>-|-|TRBV5-1|TRBJ1-1
CASGADTEAFF
TGCGCCAGTGGGGCTGACACTGAAGCTTTCTTT
>-|TRBD2|TRBV11-2|TRBJ2-1
CASSLDPGLVYNEQFF
TGTGCCAGCAGCTTAGACCCGGGACTAGTCTACAATGAGCAGTTCTTC
>-|TRBD1|TRBV6-2/TRBV6-3|TRBJ2-2
CASSYAGTGVSGELFF
TGTGCCAGCAGTTATGCTGGGACAGGGGTTTCCGGGGAGCTGTTTTTT
>few|-|TRBV27|TRBJ1-3
CASSSQGSGNTIYF
TGTGCCAGCAGTTCCCAGGGGTCTGGAAACACCATATATTTT
>-|TRBD1|TRBV12-3/TRBV12-4|TRBJ1-2
CASSLTTGQSYGYTF
TGTGCCAGCAGTCTAACAACGGGACAGTCGTATGGCTACACCTTC
>-|-|TRBV7-6|TRBJ2-1
CASSPDPWDYNEQFF
TGTGCTAGCAGCCCGGATCCCTGGGATTACAATGAGCAGTTCTTC
>-|-|TRBV19|TRBJ2-7
CASSIGQSRSYEQYF
TGTGCCAGTAGTATCGGACAGAGTCGCTCCTACGAGCAGTACTTC
>-|-|TRBV6-5|TRBJ2-1
CASRPTVHNEQFF
TGTGCCAGCAGACCTACAGTGCACAATGAGCAGTTCTTC
>once|-|TRBV2|TRBJ1-2
CASRLEGSDGYTF
TGTGCCAGCAGATTAGAGGGGTCGGATGGCTACACCTTC
>few|-|TRBV19|TRBJ2-6
CASSIKRFGANVLTF
TGTGCCAGTAGTATTAAAAGGTTCGGGGCCAACGTCCTGACTTTC
>-|-|TRBV2|TRBJ1-2
CASITDGSNYGYTF
TGTGCCAGCATCACGGACGGGTCTAACTATGGCTACACCTTC
>few|-|TRBV6-6|TRBJ2-7
CASSYFQGQGGRDEQYF
TGTGCCAGCAGTTACTTTCAGGGCCAGGGGGGGCGCGACGAGCAGTACTTC
>-|TRBD2|TRBV28|TRBJ2-1
CASSFFGRRGGRDYEQFF
TGTGCCAGCAGTTTCTTTGGGCGGCGGGGGGGCCGGGATTATGAGCAGTTCTTC
>few|-|TRBV6-5|TRBJ2-1
CASSSLPLGRMNEQFF
TGTGCCAGCAGTTCCCTTCCGCTGGGGCGGATGAATGAGCAGTTCTTC
>-|-|TRBV12-5|TRBJ2-1
CASGQGGHNEQFF
TGTGCTAGTGGTCAGGGTGGCCACAATGAGCAGTTCTTC
>once|-|TRBV27|TRBJ2-7
CASSYPGEGRYEQYF
TGTGCCAGCAGTTACCCCGGTGAGGGGAGGTACGAGCAGTACTTC
>-|-|TRBV27|TRBJ1-1
CASSLTSSGGTEAFF
TGTGCCAGCAGTCTCACCTCATCCGGGGGCACTGAAGCTTTCTTT
>few|TRBD1|TRBV19|TRBJ1-1
CASSVRDRLNTEAFF
TGTGCCAGTAGTGTCCGGGACAGGTTGAACACTGAAGCTTTCTTT
>few|TRBD2|TRBV6-5|TRBJ2-2
CASSYSFASGKTNTGELFF
TGTGCCAGCAGTTACAGTTTTGCTAGCGGGAAAACGAACACCGGGGAGCTGTTTTTT
>-|TRBD1|TRBV12-5|TRBJ1-4
CASGLFTTTGRGQGAVTNEKLFF
TGTGCTAGTGGTTTGTTTACCACTACCGGCCGGGGACAGGGGGCAGTAACTAATGAAAAACTGTTTTTT
>many|-|TRBV5-1|TRBJ1-1
CASRVGVNTEAFF
TGCGCCAGCAGGGTGGGGGTTAACACTGAAGCTTTCTTT
>many|TRBD1|TRBV7-6|TRBJ2-7
CASSLDRDRGLSYEQYF
TGTGCCAGCAGCTTAGATAGGGACAGGGGGCTTTCCTACGAGCAGTACTTC
>-|-|TRBV4-1|TRBJ2-1
CASSQEPTGPSYNEQFF
TGCGCCAGCAGCCAAGAGCCGACAGGACCCTCCTACAATGAGCAGTTCTTC
>once|-|TRBV6-1|TRBJ2-7
CASSEGFKRGGYEQYF
TGTGCCAGCAGTGAAGGATTCAAGAGGGGGGGTTACGAGCAGTACTTC
>-|-|TRBV7-6|TRBJ1-1
CASSLGRKTGTAFF
TGTGCCAGCAGCTTAGGTCGGAAAACCGGGACCGCTTTCTTT
>many|-|TRBV7-9|TRBJ2-1
CASSLPDSYNEQFF
TGTGCCAGCAGCTTGCCTGACAGTTACAATGAGCAGTTCTTC
>few|-|TRBV14|TRBJ1-2
CASSRDRVPQRGGYTF
TGTGCCAGCAGCCGTGACCGGGTCCCCCAACGGGGTGGCTACACCTTC
>once|-|TRBV4-1|TRBJ2-5
CASSQDGNLESQYF
TGCGCCAGCAGCCAAGATGGAAATCTCGAGTCCCAGTACTTC
>-|-|TRBV4-3|TRBJ1-4
CASRLDHRTINEKLFF
TGCGCCAGCAGGCTGGATCATAGGACGATTAATGAAAAACTGTTTTTT
>-|-|TRBV27|TRBJ2-6
CASSLLGGEIYSGANVLTF
TGTGCCAGCAGTTTATTAGGGGGTGAGATTTACTCTGGGGCCAACGTCCTGACTTTC
>few|TRBD2|TRBV9|TRBJ2-1
CASSVVWTSINEQFF
TGTGCCAGCAGCGTAGTGTGGACTAGCATCAATGAGCAGTTCTTC
>-|TRBD1|TRBV6-6|TRBJ1-1
CASLTGALMNTEAFF
TGTGCCAGCCTGACAGGGGCGCTAATGAACACTGAAGCTTTCTTT
>many|TRBD1|TRBV6-1|TRBJ2-1
CASSELFISTGTGGDEQFF
TGTGCCAGCAGTGAACTCTTTATTAGTACCGGGACAGGGGGCGATGAGCAGTTCTTC
>-|-|TRBV12-3/TRBV12-4|TRBJ2-1
CASSLEATSEQFF
TGTGCCAGCAGTTTAGAGGCGACAAGTGAGCAGTTCTTC
>few|TRBD2|TRBV6-4|TRBJ2-1
CASSGVAGAGYNEQFF
TGTGCCAGCAGTGGGGTAGCGGGGGCAGGCTACAATGAGCAGTTCTTC
>many|TRBD2|TRBV25-1|TRBJ2-1
CASSDPSGSSYNEQFF
TGTGCCAGCAGTGATCCGAGCGGGAGCTCCTACAATGAGCAGTTCTTC
>-|-|TRBV12-3/TRBV12-4|TRBJ1-2
CASSLGRESICGYTF
TGTGCCAGCAGTTTAGGAAGGGAGTCCATCTGTGGCTACACCTTC
>-|-|TRBV5-5|TRBJ2-1
CASSLEGPVVYNEQFF
TGTGCCAGCAGCTTGGAAGGGCCAGTTGTTTACAATGAGCAGTTCTTC
>-|TRBD1|TRBV6-2/TRBV6-3|TRBJ1-5
CASSPRKGASNQPQHF
TGTGCCAGCAGCCCCAGGAAGGGGGCGAGCAATCAGCCCCAGCATTTT
>-|TRBD1|TRBV6-6|TRBJ1-3
CASSYSPGQGNTIYF
TGTGCCAGCAGTTACTCGCCGGGACAGGGGAACACCATATATTTT
>-|-|TRBV5-4|TRBJ2-1
CASSSPGHLYNEQFF
TGTGCCAGCAGTTCACCGGGACACTTATACAATGAGCAGTTCTTC
>many|-|TRBV27|TRBJ2-2
CASSLWGGNTGELFF
TGTGCCAGCAGTTTATGGGGAGGGAACACCGGGGAGCTGTTTTTT
>-|TRBD1|TRBV27|TRBJ1-4
CASSLRDRGGEKLFF
TGTGCCAGCAGTTTAAGGGACAGGGGTGGTGAAAAACTGTTTTTT
>once|-|TRBV4-3|TRBJ2-1
CASSQGGRENEQFF
TGCGCCAGCAGCCAAGGAGGTCGGGAAAATGAGCAGTTCTTC
>-|TRBD1|TRBV7-6|TRBJ1-6
CASSHYTGANDSPLHF
TGTGCCAGCAGCCATTATACAGGGGCTAACGATTCACCCCTCCACTTT
>few|-|TRBV12-3/TRBV12-4|TRBJ1-1
CASSSGHIEAFF
TGTGCCAGCAGTTCCGGACATATTGAAGCTTTCTTT